Given below is one T cell receptor (beta chain) in context. Its specificity is not known. The naive CD8 population came from CD45RO-negative cells selected for CCR7, without terminally differentiated effector memory CD45RA+ cells. Germline V gene data show CDR1 as SGHNT and CDR2 as YYREEE (reference sequence). V gave up 0 bases and J gave up 2 bases; unmatched junction bases: 4. The CDR3 consists of 16 residues. This sample was included in a study of shared clonotypes between healthy human individuals. Findings and caveats of the study: All-four-donor shared clonotypes had higher generation probabilities than non-shared clonotypes did.

Assay: immunoSEQ multiplex PCR; the TCRdb copy retains only in-frame clones and omits some. The sample holds more than 2 million clones, about 94% seen once. The TCR originated in a man aged 18 to 30 in good health. Sequenced material: naive CD8+ T cells sorted from blood. The chain carries TRBV5-4 and TRBJ2-3, with 9 positions matching TRBD2. The CDR3: CASSLDSGGNTDTQYF. The CDR3 nucleotides are TGTGCCAGCAGCTTGGATAGCGGGGGAAACACAGATACGCAGTATTTT.